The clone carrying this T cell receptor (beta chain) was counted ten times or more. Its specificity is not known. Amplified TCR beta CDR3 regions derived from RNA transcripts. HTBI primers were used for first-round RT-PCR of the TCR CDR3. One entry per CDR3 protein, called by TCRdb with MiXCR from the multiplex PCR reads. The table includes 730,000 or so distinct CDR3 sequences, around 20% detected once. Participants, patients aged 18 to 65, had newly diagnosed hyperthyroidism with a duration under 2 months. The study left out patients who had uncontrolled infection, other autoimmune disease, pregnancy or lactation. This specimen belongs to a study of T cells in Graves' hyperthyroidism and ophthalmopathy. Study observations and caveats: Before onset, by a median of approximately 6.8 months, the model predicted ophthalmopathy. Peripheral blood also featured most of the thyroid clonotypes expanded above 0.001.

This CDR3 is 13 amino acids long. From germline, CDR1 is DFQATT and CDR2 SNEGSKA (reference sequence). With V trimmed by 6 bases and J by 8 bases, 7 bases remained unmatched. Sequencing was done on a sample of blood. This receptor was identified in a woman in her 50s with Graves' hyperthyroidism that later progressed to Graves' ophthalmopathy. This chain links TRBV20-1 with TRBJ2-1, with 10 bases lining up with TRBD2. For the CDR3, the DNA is TGCAGTGCGCCAAGCGGGGGGGCGGATGAGCAGTTCTTC. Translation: CSAPSGGADEQFF.